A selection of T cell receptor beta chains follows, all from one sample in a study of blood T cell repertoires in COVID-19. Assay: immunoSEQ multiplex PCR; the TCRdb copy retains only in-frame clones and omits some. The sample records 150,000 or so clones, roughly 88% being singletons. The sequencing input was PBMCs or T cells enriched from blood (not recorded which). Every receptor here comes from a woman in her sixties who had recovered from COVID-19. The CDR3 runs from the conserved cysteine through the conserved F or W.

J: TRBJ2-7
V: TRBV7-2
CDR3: CASSGLMGVAEQYF

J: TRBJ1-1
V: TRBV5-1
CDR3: CASSLDRGNTEAFF

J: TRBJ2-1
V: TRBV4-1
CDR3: CASSLLGLAGGHEQFF

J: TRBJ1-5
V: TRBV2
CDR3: CASSEYRTVNQPQHF

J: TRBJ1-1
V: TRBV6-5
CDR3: CASDRRLNTEAFF

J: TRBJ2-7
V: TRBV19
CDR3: CASSPRDRILPEQYF

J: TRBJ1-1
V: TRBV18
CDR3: CASSPAGGATEAFF

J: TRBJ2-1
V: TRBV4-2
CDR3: CASSLGLAGPNEQFF

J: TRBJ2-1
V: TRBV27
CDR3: CASSRPGTGTSNEQFF

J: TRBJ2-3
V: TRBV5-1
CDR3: CASSLAGLSTDTQYF

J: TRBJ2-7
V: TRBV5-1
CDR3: CASSLRVGQATPGQYF

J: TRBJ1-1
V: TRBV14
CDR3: CASSQVSMNTEAFF

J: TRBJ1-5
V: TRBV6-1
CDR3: CASSENSYSNQPQHF

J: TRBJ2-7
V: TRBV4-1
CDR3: CASSQTGNSYEQYF

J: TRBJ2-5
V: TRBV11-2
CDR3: CASSLDAGSQETQYF

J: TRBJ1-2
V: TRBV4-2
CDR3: CASSQEGGQSRDYTF

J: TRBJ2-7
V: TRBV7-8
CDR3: CASSRTSGSYEQYF

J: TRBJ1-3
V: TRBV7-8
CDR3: CASSPGQKVDTIYF

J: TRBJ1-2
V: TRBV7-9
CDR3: CALDRVYGYTF

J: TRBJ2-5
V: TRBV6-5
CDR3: CASSYSWTVQETQYF

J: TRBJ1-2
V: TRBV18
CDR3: CASSLTEHYGYTF

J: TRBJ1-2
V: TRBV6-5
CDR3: CASRNVGGNYGYTF

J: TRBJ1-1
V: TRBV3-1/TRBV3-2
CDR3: CASSLTRVATEAFF

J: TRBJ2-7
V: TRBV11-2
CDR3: CASSLARDRPYEQYF

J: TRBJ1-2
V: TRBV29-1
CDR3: CSVETGRGYGYTF

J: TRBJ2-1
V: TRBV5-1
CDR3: CASSLEGRRDEQFF

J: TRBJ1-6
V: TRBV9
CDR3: CASSVGGDNSPLHF

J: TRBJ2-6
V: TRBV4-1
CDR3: CASSQVGGSGANVLTF

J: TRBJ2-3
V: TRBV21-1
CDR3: CASSPRQSTDTQYF

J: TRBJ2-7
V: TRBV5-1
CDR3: CASSFTGQGAHEQYF

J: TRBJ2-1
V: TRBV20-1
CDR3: CSASEAGYNEQFF

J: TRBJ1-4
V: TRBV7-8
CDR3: CASSLFDSNEKLFF

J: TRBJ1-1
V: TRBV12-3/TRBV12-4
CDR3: CASSLGGNTEAFF

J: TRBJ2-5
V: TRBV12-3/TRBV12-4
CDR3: CASSPYQETQYF

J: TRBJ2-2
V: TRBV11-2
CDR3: CASSSLAGGNTGELFF

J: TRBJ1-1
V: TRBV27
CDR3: CASSFSRYTEAFF

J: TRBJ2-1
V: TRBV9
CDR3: CASSPTTSGSFGEQFF

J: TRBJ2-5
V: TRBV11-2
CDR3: CASSLVLAGETQYF

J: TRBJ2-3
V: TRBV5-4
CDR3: CASSLQRESDTQYF

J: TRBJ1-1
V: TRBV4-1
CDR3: CASSPARTMNTEAFF

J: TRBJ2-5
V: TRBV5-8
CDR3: CASSSRDREETQYF

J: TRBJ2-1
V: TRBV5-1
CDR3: CASSREYEQFF

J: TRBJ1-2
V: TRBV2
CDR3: CASSQGLLYGYTF